These T cell receptor beta chains were read from a single sample in a study of T cell responses to AZD1222 COVID-19 vaccine. Only in-frame clones appear in the TCRdb table, and some are missing; sequencing was by immunoSEQ multiplex PCR. The table lists 120,000 to 150,000 clones, around 91% of them singletons. Source: peripheral blood, taken on day 0 of AZD1222 vaccination. The receptors here all came from an adult in good health. The CDR3 runs from the conserved cysteine through the conserved F or W. The D gene is left open where the match is weak. Some rows have no size entry. The others give once, few or many, or a class for an expanded clone.

j_gene: TRBJ1-2
abundance: once
d_gene: -
v_gene: TRBV11-2
CDR3nt: TGTGCCAGCAGCTTAGTAGGGGACGGTGGCTACACCTTC
CDR3aa: CASSLVGDGGYTF

j_gene: TRBJ1-4
abundance: -
d_gene: -
v_gene: TRBV4-2
CDR3nt: TGTGCCAGCAGCCCCAAGTCGGCAGATAATGAAAAACTGTTTTTT
CDR3aa: CASSPKSADNEKLFF

j_gene: TRBJ1-6
abundance: -
d_gene: -
v_gene: TRBV6-5
CDR3nt: TGTGCCAGCAGTTACTCAGGGGGTCCCCTCCACTTT
CDR3aa: CASSYSGGPLHF

j_gene: TRBJ2-5
abundance: -
d_gene: -
v_gene: TRBV9
CDR3nt: TGTGCCAGCAGCGTAGCCCCCAGGGGGGGAGAGACCCAGTACTTC
CDR3aa: CASSVAPRGGETQYF

j_gene: TRBJ1-3
abundance: -
d_gene: TRBD1
v_gene: TRBV5-1
CDR3nt: TGCGCCAGCAGCCAAAACAGGGGCGGAAACACCATATATTTT
CDR3aa: CASSQNRGGNTIYF

j_gene: TRBJ2-7
abundance: -
d_gene: TRBD1
v_gene: TRBV5-6
CDR3nt: TGTGCCAGCAGCTCCCTGGGACAGAAGATCTACGAGCAGTACTTC
CDR3aa: CASSSLGQKIYEQYF

j_gene: TRBJ1-6
abundance: -
d_gene: -
v_gene: TRBV15
CDR3nt: TGTGCCACCAGCAGAGATCCCTCAGCCGGTAATTCACCCCTCCACTTT
CDR3aa: CATSRDPSAGNSPLHF

j_gene: TRBJ1-5
abundance: -
d_gene: -
v_gene: TRBV28
CDR3nt: TGTGCCAGCAGTTTACTGAATCAGCCCCAGCATTTT
CDR3aa: CASSLLNQPQHF

j_gene: TRBJ2-5
abundance: -
d_gene: -
v_gene: TRBV28
CDR3nt: TGTGCCAGCAGTTTTGCGGGGCGCCCCCCCCAAGAGACCCAGTACTTC
CDR3aa: CASSFAGRPPQETQYF

j_gene: TRBJ2-7
abundance: -
d_gene: TRBD1
v_gene: TRBV18
CDR3nt: TGTGCCAGCTCCCCCGGGACAGGGGTCGACGAGCAGTACTTC
CDR3aa: CASSPGTGVDEQYF

j_gene: TRBJ2-2
abundance: -
d_gene: -
v_gene: TRBV11-2
CDR3nt: TGTGCCAGCACCCAACTTGGGTTAACGAACACCGGGGAGCTGTTTTTT
CDR3aa: CASTQLGLTNTGELFF

j_gene: TRBJ1-2
abundance: once
d_gene: -
v_gene: TRBV28
CDR3nt: TGTGCCAGCAGTGTCCTTTTGAGGGACTATGGCTACACCTTC
CDR3aa: CASSVLLRDYGYTF

j_gene: TRBJ1-3
abundance: -
d_gene: -
v_gene: TRBV7-2
CDR3nt: TGTGCCAGCAGCTTGGGCACGAGCTCTGGAAACACCATATATTTT
CDR3aa: CASSLGTSSGNTIYF

j_gene: TRBJ2-5
abundance: -
d_gene: -
v_gene: TRBV5-1
CDR3nt: TGCGCCAGCAGCTTGGCCGTGGGCGGAGAGACCCAGTACTTC
CDR3aa: CASSLAVGGETQYF

j_gene: TRBJ1-5
abundance: -
d_gene: TRBD1
v_gene: TRBV5-4
CDR3nt: TGTGCCAGCAGCTTACAGGGGGCCCCTAATCAGCCCCAGCATTTT
CDR3aa: CASSLQGAPNQPQHF

j_gene: TRBJ1-2
abundance: -
d_gene: TRBD1
v_gene: TRBV7-9
CDR3nt: TGTGCCAGCAGCCCGGGGACAGGCTATGGCTACACCTTC
CDR3aa: CASSPGTGYGYTF